This record looks at one TCR beta chain sequence and its context. The antigen remains unidentified. This record comes from a study of OX40 agonist ivuxolimab in advanced cancers. Whole-study findings and limits: CD8+ T cells were the subset that, on average, had more expanded clones than CD4+.

V lost 1 base, J lost 5 bases, and 14 bases lay in between. CDR3 length: 15 residues. Germline CDR1 is LNHDA and CDR2 is SQIVND (reference sequence). TCRdb's copy holds only in-frame clones and misses some; the assay was immunoSEQ multiplex PCR. The sample lists more than 55,000 clones; roughly 86% were seen once. The chain recombines TRBV19 with TRBJ1-1, with a tentative D call TRBD1 (5 bases). The source material was CD4+ or CD8+ T cells sorted from blood, sampled in a trial of the OX40 agonist ivuxolimab. The origin of this receptor is an adult with an advanced solid tumor such as melanoma, head and neck, liver or kidney cancer. CDR3: CASSIVAGIVTEAFF. DNA of the CDR3: TGTGCCAGTAGTATAGTAGCAGGGATAGTAACTGAAGCTTTCTTT.